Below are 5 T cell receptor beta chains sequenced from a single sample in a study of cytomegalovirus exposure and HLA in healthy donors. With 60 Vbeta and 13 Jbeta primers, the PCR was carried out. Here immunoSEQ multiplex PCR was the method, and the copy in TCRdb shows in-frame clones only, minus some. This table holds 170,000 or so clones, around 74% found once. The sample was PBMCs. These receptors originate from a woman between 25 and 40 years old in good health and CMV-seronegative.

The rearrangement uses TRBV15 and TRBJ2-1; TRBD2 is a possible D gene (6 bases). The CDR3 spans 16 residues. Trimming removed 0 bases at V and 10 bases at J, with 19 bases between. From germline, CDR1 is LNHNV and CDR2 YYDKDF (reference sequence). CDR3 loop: CATSRDLGTATMEQFF. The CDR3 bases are TGTGCCACCAGCAGAGATCTCGGGACTGCTACGATGGAGCAGTTCTTC.

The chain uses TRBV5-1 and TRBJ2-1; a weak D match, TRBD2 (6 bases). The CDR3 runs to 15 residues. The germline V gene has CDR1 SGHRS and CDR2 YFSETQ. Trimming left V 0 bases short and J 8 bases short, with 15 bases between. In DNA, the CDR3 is TGCGCCAGCAGCTTGGCCACTCGCGGGGACTATGAGCAGTTCTTC. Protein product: CASSLATRGDYEQFF.

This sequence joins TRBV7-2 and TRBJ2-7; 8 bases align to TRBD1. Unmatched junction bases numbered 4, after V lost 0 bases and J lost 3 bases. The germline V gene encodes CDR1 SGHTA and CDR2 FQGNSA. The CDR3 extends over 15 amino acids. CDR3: CASSLAAGGSYEQYF. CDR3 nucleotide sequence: TGTGCCAGCAGCTTAGCGGCAGGGGGCAGCTACGAGCAGTACTTC.

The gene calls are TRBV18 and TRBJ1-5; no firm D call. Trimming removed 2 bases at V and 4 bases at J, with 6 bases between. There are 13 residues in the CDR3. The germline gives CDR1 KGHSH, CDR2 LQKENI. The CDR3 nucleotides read TGTGCCAGCTCACCAAGAGGGAATCAGCCCCAGCATTTT. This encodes CASSPRGNQPQHF. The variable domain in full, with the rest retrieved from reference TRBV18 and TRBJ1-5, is NAGVMQNPRHLVRRRGQEARLRCSPMKGHSHVYWYRQLPEEGLKFMVYLQKENIIDESGMPKERFSAEFPKEGPSILRIQQVVRGDSAAYFCASSPRGNQPQHFGDGTRLSIL.

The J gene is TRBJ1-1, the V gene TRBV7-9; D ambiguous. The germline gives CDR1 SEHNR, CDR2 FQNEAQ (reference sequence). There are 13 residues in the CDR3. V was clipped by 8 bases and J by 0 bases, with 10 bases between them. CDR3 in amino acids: CASRSGVNTEAFF. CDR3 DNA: TGTGCCAGCCGGTCGGGAGTGAACACTGAAGCTTTCTTT.